The entry below gives a single T cell receptor beta chain sequence along with its context. Its target is not known. The data were obtained in a study of T cells in Graves' hyperthyroidism and ophthalmopathy. Overall study results and limits: Ophthalmopathy was distinguished from stable hyperthyroidism by 13 V-J signatures.

Template material for amplifying TCR beta CDR3 regions consisted of RNA transcripts. HTBI primers were the set used in a first-round RT-PCR of the TCR CDR3. Using its own MiXCR run on the multiplex PCR reads, TCRdb lists one record per CDR3 protein. The sample lists just over 550,000 distinct CDR3 sequences, about 43% occurring once. CDR3 size: 15 residues. V gave up 2 bases and J gave up 3 bases, with 14 bases separating them. Germline CDR1 reads MNHNS; CDR2 reads SASEGT. Recently diagnosed hyperthyroidism of less than 2 months' duration affected patients aged 18 to 65. Sequences were obtained from peripheral blood or thyroid tissue (not recorded which). This receptor was taken from a woman in her late teens or twenties with Graves' hyperthyroidism. The chain is built from TRBV6-1 and TRBJ2-7; tentatively, D is TRBD2 (5 bases). The CDR3 here is CASSEFGKDLYEQYF. In DNA form, the CDR3 reads TGTGCCAGCAGTGAATTCGGGAAAGACCTCTACGAGCAGTACTTC.